Listed below are T cell receptor beta chains from one sample, sequenced in a study of vaccination effects on CD4 cells after COVID-19. No antigens are known for them. The repertoire was sequenced with immunoSEQ multiplex PCR; TCRdb's copy has only in-frame clones and lacks some. Of tens of thousands of clones listed, about 69% are singletons. Sequencing used CD4+ T cells from PBMCs cultured without peptide, obtained before COVID-19 vaccination. All receptors come from a human donor who had a prior SARS-CoV-2 infection. Both conserved end residues are part of each CDR3. The D gene is left open where the match is weak. Clone size, where shown, is once, few, many, or a class for clones that have expanded.

d_call j_call v_call clone_size cdr3_aa cdr3_nt
. TRBJ2-5 TRBV11-2 . CASSLGIAADQETQYF TGTGCCAGCAGCTTAGGTATAGCGGCTGACCAAGAGACCCAGTACTTC
. TRBJ2-5 TRBV5-1 . CASSTQMGPTQETQYF TGCGCCAGCAGCACGCAGATGGGCCCCACCCAAGAGACCCAGTACTTC
TRBD1 TRBJ1-5 TRBV5-1 few CASSLGGQTNQPQHF TGCGCCAGCAGCTTGGGGGGACAGACAAATCAGCCCCAGCATTTT
TRBD1 TRBJ1-1 TRBV5-6 few CASSLQGVNTEAFF TGTGCCAGCAGCTTGCAGGGGGTGAACACTGAAGCTTTCTTT
TRBD1 TRBJ2-5 TRBV3-1/TRBV3-2 . CASSRGTGGETQYF TGTGCCAGCAGCCGAGGGACAGGGGGGGAGACCCAGTACTTC
. TRBJ2-7 TRBV19 once CATKLRQDSYEQYF TGTGCCACTAAACTCAGGCAGGACTCCTACGAGCAGTACTTC
TRBD1 TRBJ2-7 TRBV5-1 . CASSEGQTYEQYF TGCGCCAGCAGCGAGGGACAGACCTACGAGCAGTACTTC
. TRBJ2-5 TRBV11-3 . CASSLDLAYQETQYF TGTGCCAGCAGCTTAGATCTCGCGTACCAAGAGACCCAGTACTTC
TRBD1 TRBJ2-7 TRBV7-3 . CASSLGGQGSSEQYF TGTGCCAGCAGCCTAGGGGGACAGGGCTCGTCCGAGCAGTACTTC
. TRBJ2-7 TRBV11-3 . CASSLGQEYEQYF TGTGCCAGCAGCTTAGGACAGGAGTACGAGCAGTACTTC
TRBD2 TRBJ2-5 TRBV7-2 . CASSPLAGVGVETQYF TGTGCCAGCAGCCCTCTAGCGGGAGTAGGTGTTGAGACCCAGTACTTC
. TRBJ1-1 TRBV13 . CASSLGRGNRDGEAFF TGTGCCAGCAGCTTAGGGAGGGGAAACAGGGATGGTGAAGCTTTCTTT
TRBD2 TRBJ2-3 TRBV5-1 . CASSLARGGGGTDTQYF TGCGCCAGCAGCTTGGCGCGCGGCGGGGGAGGAACAGATACGCAGTATTTT
. TRBJ2-5 TRBV14 . CASSWGSQETQYF TGTGCCAGCAGCTGGGGCAGTCAAGAGACCCAGTACTTC
. TRBJ2-2 TRBV6-5 . CASRTSNTGELFF TGTGCCAGCAGGACTTCGAACACCGGGGAGCTGTTTTTT
TRBD1 TRBJ1-2 TRBV27 few CASSSGQGGVYGYTF TGTGCCAGCAGTTCAGGACAGGGGGGAGTCTATGGCTACACCTTC
TRBD1 TRBJ2-5 TRBV7-6 . CASSPATGPGGLETQYF TGTGCCAGCAGCCCCGCCACGGGCCCAGGGGGATTAGAGACCCAGTACTTC